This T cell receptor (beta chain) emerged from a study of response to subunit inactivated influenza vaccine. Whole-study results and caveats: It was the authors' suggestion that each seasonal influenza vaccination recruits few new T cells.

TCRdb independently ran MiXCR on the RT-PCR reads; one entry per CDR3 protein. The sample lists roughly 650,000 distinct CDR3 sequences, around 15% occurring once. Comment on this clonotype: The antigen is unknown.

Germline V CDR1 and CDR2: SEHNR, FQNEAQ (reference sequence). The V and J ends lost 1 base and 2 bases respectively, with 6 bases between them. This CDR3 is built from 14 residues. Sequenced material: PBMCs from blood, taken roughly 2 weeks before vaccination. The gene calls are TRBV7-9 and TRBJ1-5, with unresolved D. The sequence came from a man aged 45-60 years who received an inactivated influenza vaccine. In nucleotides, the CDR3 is TGTGCCAGCAGCTTAGAGCAGGGCAATCAGCCCCAGCATTTT. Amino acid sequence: CASSLEQGNQPQHF.